This TCR beta chain was sequenced during a study of monozygotic twins with inflammatory bowel disease. Comment on this clonotype: Its antigen is currently unknown.

General study points: The study found lower TCRbeta diversity (inverse Simpson) in IBD patients than in healthy co-twins.

TCRdb re-called the 5' RACE reads and shows each CDR3 protein once, DNA omitted. Its table records 300,000 to 450,000 distinct CDR3 sequences. The germline gives CDR1 SGHTA, CDR2 FQGTGA. CDR3 length: 13 amino acids. The TCR was taken from a human donor with ulcerative colitis or Crohn's disease, or a healthy co-twin of an affected twin (not recorded which). The sequenced sample consisted of blood. The rearrangement links TRBV7-3 to TRBJ2-2; TCRdb calls TRBD2, which cannot be checked without DNA. The CDR3 spells CASSSLAGRELFF. Supplemented by reference TRBV7-3 and TRBJ2-2, the full variable domain reads GAGVSQTPSNKVTEKGKYVELRCDPISGHTALYWYRQSLGQGPEFLIYFQGTGAADDSGLPNDRFFAVRPEGSVSTLKIQRTERGDSAVYLCASSSLAGRELFFGEGSRLTVL.